These 30 T cell receptor beta chains share one sample of origin, sequenced in a study of blood T cell repertoires in COVID-19. The table came from immunoSEQ multiplex PCR; TCRdb's copy has only in-frame clones and leaves some out. In the table there are approximately 460,000 clones, about 88% of which are singletons. The sequencing sample was made of peripheral blood. The receptors stem from a man between 18 and 29 years old with COVID-19, enrolled during active disease.

This clone was recorded only once. The chain couples TRBV7-6 to TRBJ2-1, with D unclear. V gave up 3 bases and J gave up 1 base, with 10 bases separating them. Per the germline V gene, CDR1 is SGHVS and CDR2 is FNYEAQ. The CDR3 extends over 15 amino acids. CDR3: CASSFGGGSYNEQFF. In nucleotides, the CDR3 is TGTGCCAGCAGCTTTGGCGGCGGTTCCTACAATGAGCAGTTCTTC. The whole variable domain, remainder taken from reference TRBV7-6 and TRBJ2-1, is GAGVSQSPRYKVTKRGQDVALRCDPISGHVSLYWYRQALGQGPEFLTYFNYEAQQDKSGLPNDRFSAERPEGSISTLTIQRTEQRDSAMYRCASSFGGGSYNEQFFGPGTRLTVL.

The chain links TRBV14 to TRBJ1-2; 7 bases line up with TRBD1. The CDR3 is 13 residues long. J lost 5 bases, V lost 4 bases, and 4 bases had no gene match. Germline lookup yields CDR1 SGHDN and CDR2 FVKESK. CDR3 protein: CASSPGQKYGYTF. CDR3 sequence (DNA): TGTGCCAGCAGCCCGGGACAGAAATATGGCTACACCTTC.

The sample holds a few counts of this clone. The chain recombines TRBV6-4 with TRBJ1-1; TRBD1 matches 10 bases. Losses at the gene ends were 5 bases for V and 5 bases for J; bases not matched to a gene: 8. There are 15 residues in the CDR3. Germline V gives CDR1 MRHNA, CDR2 SNTAGT. The CDR3 is CASSPGQGIRTEAFF. DNA for the CDR3: TGTGCCAGCAGTCCGGGACAGGGGATAAGGACTGAAGCTTTCTTT.

In DNA, the CDR3 is TGTGCCAGCAGTGAGGGACTAGCGACCGATGAGCAGTTCTTC. Its protein is CASSEGLATDEQFF. V gene TRBV25-1 combines with J gene TRBJ2-1, with 10 bases aligning to TRBD2. The CDR3 is made up of 14 amino acids. V lost 3 bases and J lost 8; bases outside the gene matches: 4. The germline V gene has CDR1 MGHDK and CDR2 SYGVNS.

The chain employs TRBV24-1 and TRBJ2-3; 8 bases align to TRBD1. The CDR3 length is 17 residues. Germline V gene data show CDR1 as KGHDR and CDR2 as SFDVKD. J lost 6 bases, V lost 4 bases, and 14 bases had no gene match. The CDR3 DNA reads TGTGCCACCAGTGACCCGGGACAGGCGTCCGGTTGGGATACGCAGTATTTT. Its protein product is CATSDPGQASGWDTQYF.

This chain connects TRBV3-1 (or the pseudogene TRBV3-2) to TRBJ1-4; no reliable D call. CDR1 is LGHDT and CDR2 is YNNKEL in the germline V gene (reference sequence). This CDR3 contains 12 residues. Trimming stripped 4 bases from V and 5 bases from J, with 5 bases between. The CDR3 nucleotides read TGTGCCAGCAGCCTAGTGAATGAAAAACTGTTTTTT. The encoded protein is CASSLVNEKLFF.

This rearrangement joins TRBV6-5 to TRBJ1-2, with no clear D. Trimming pared 6 bases from V and 6 bases from J, leaving 20 bases between. Germline-derived CDR1 and CDR2 are MNHEY and SVGAGI. The CDR3 contains 15 residues. CDR3 bases: TGTGCCAGCAGAAACACAGCCAGCCCGGTAGATGGCTACACCTTC. Translating it yields CASRNTASPVDGYTF.

This sequence joins TRBV27 and TRBJ2-1; 10 bases match TRBD2. V was clipped by 9 bases and J by 8 bases; unmatched bases: 10. The CDR3 has 14 amino acids. Germline loops: CDR1 MNHEY, CDR2 SMNVEV (reference sequence). The CDR3 sequence: CASKAGLATDEQFF. The CDR3 DNA is TGTGCCAGTAAAGCGGGACTAGCGACCGATGAGCAGTTCTTC.

The rearrangement joins TRBV28 to TRBJ2-3; 7 bases are shared with TRBD2. Germline V CDR1 and CDR2: MDHEN, SYDVKM. The CDR3 totals 14 residues. The J segment lost 4 bases and the V segment lost 2 bases, leaving 3 bases of the junction unmatched. This CDR3 is CASSLMGGADTQYF. The CDR3 nucleotides read TGTGCCAGCAGTTTAATGGGGGGGGCAGATACGCAGTATTTT.

The chain carries TRBV2 and TRBJ2-7, with D possibly TRBD1 on 5 matching bases. Trimming shortened V by 3 bases and J by 3 bases, and 15 bases separated the two germline ends. The CDR3 extends over 15 amino acids. Germline CDR1 reads SNHLY; CDR2 reads FYNNEI. The CDR3 protein is CASSEWAGKVYEQYF. The DNA for the CDR3 is TGTGCCAGCAGTGAGTGGGCAGGGAAAGTCTACGAGCAGTACTTC.

Worth noting for this clone: Relative to the germline gene, one junction end is altered; a read error may explain this. CDR3 sequence reads: CVSSPGTGGVAEAFF. CDR3 sequence (DNA): TGTGTCAGCAGTCCAGGGACAGGGGGCGTCGCTGAAGCTTTCTTT. The genes are TRBV27 and TRBJ1-1, with TRBD1 matching over 12 bases. Germline assignment: CDR1 MNHEY and CDR2 SMNVEV (reference sequence). The CDR3 is 15 amino acids.

The CDR3 DNA follows: TGCGCCAGCAGCCAAGGGGCGGGAGTATCGAACACCGGGGAGCTGTTTTTT. Translating it yields CASSQGAGVSNTGELFF. The chain has TRBV4-1 and TRBJ2-2; TRBD2 matches 7 bases. Germline CDR1 is MGHRA and CDR2 is YSYEKL. J lost 0 bases, V lost 1 base, and 5 bases had no gene match. The CDR3 contains 17 residues.

The chain links TRBV7-8 to TRBJ1-4; 11 bases match TRBD1. The CDR3 consists of 19 residues. The V gene's germline CDR1 is SGHVS and CDR2 FQNEAQ. V lost 3 bases, J lost 2 bases, and 11 bases stayed unmatched. CDR3 region: CASSFSRRTGGRTNEKLFF. In DNA, the CDR3 is TGTGCCAGCAGCTTCTCCCGCCGGACAGGGGGCAGGACTAATGAAAAACTGTTTTTT.

This chain links TRBV3-1 (or the pseudogene TRBV3-2) with TRBJ2-3; D not certain. The CDR3 runs to 13 residues. Germline CDR1 reads LGHDT; CDR2 reads YNNKEL (reference sequence). Trimming took 6 bases from V and 4 from J, leaving 11 bases between them. The CDR3 is CASRPTASDTQYF. CDR3 sequence (DNA): TGTGCCAGCAGACCAACAGCTTCAGATACGCAGTATTTT.

CDR3 region: CASSQGPGLAGYEQYF. The CDR3 coding sequence is TGTGCCAGCAGCCAAGGCCCGGGACTAGCGGGCTACGAGCAGTACTTC. The rearrangement joins TRBV3-1 (or the pseudogene TRBV3-2) to TRBJ2-7; TRBD2 agrees at 12 bases. After removal of 1 base from V and 3 bases from J, the junction contained 4 bases not matched to a gene. The CDR3 has 16 amino acids. Germline lookup yields CDR1 LGHDT and CDR2 YNNKEL (reference sequence).

This clone was detected only once. The V and J genes are TRBV27 and TRBJ2-7; a possible D gene is TRBD2 (6 bases). The germline V and J ends were trimmed by 3 bases and 6 bases, with 12 bases remaining between them. The germline V gene encodes CDR1 MNHEY and CDR2 SMNVEV (reference sequence). This CDR3 is 13 amino acids long. The DNA of the CDR3 is TGTGCCAGCAGTTTTGGAGGGTGGAGCGAGCAGTACTTC. Protein sequence: CASSFGGWSEQYF.

V gene TRBV5-4 combines with J gene TRBJ2-2, with a possible D match to TRBD2 (6 bases). CDR1 is SGHNT and CDR2 is YYREEE in the germline V gene (reference sequence). V lost 0 bases and J lost 4, with 16 bases in between. The length of the CDR3 is 17 residues. The chain's CDR3 is CASSLARQGGITGELFF. The DNA of the CDR3 is TGTGCCAGCAGCTTGGCCCGGCAGGGAGGAATCACCGGGGAGCTGTTTTTT.

The chain joins TRBV7-9 to TRBJ2-2; 7 bases map to TRBD2. Germline V gives CDR1 SEHNR, CDR2 FQNEAQ (reference sequence). J was trimmed by 4 bases and V by 6 bases; bases with no gene match: 8. The CDR3 extends over 15 amino acids. The chain's CDR3 is CASRSEAGSTGELFF. The CDR3 DNA is TGTGCCAGCAGATCAGAAGCGGGATCCACCGGGGAGCTGTTTTTT.

This chain uses TRBV19 with TRBJ1-5, with D perhaps TRBD1 (5 bases). Germline values: CDR1 LNHDA, CDR2 SQIVND (reference sequence). CDR3 length: 14 residues. V lost 8 bases and J 3 bases, leaving 14 bases between the germline ends. The CDR3 spells CASGLGTVNQPQHF. CDR3 DNA: TGTGCCAGTGGACTAGGGACTGTCAATCAGCCCCAGCATTTT.

This sequence joins TRBV7-9 and TRBJ1-2; 8 bases fit TRBD1. This CDR3 is 16 amino acids long. With 2 bases clipped from V and 7 bases from J, the junction kept 12 bases outside the gene matches. Germline V gives CDR1 SEHNR, CDR2 FQNEAQ (reference sequence). The CDR3 DNA reads TGTGCCAGCAGCTTAAGTGAGACAGGGGATTTAGGTGGCTACACCTTC. The encoded protein is CASSLSETGDLGGYTF.

V usage is TRBV29-1 and J usage is TRBJ1-1, with 7 positions matching TRBD1. Looked up from germline, CDR1 is SQVTM and CDR2 is ANQGSEA. This CDR3 has 13 residues. Trimming removed 6 bases from V and 0 bases from J; junction bases left unmatched: 4. This CDR3 reads CSVTGTVNTEAFF. CDR3 nucleotides: TGCAGCGTGACAGGGACGGTGAACACTGAAGCTTTCTTT.

This clone was seen a handful of times. V and J are TRBV19 and TRBJ2-1, with 12 nucleotides matching TRBD2. Per germline, CDR1 LNHDA and CDR2 SQIVND (reference sequence). The CDR3 extends over 17 amino acids. The J segment lost 5 bases and the V segment lost 6 bases, leaving 11 bases of the junction unmatched. This CDR3 reads CASSKTRTSGDDNEQFF. CDR3 nucleotides: TGTGCCAGTAGCAAAACCCGGACTAGCGGGGATGACAATGAGCAGTTCTTC.

For the CDR3, the DNA is TGTGCCAGTAGTCCGACAGGGGCGAACACCGGGGAGCTGTTTTTT. Protein product: CASSPTGANTGELFF. The rearrangement links TRBV19 to TRBJ2-2, with 8 bases identical to TRBD1. Trimming took 5 bases from V and 0 from J; bases not matched to a gene: 2. Germline V lookup: CDR1 LNHDA, CDR2 SQIVND (reference sequence). This CDR3 comprises 15 residues.

This clone has just a few counts. The chain links TRBV7-9 to TRBJ1-2; no reliable D call. Germline CDR1 reads SEHNR; CDR2 reads FQNEAQ (reference sequence). The CDR3 contains 13 residues. The V end was cut by 4 bases, the J end by 10 bases, with 16 bases between. The DNA for the CDR3 is TGTGCCAGCAGCTCCCCTCTTGATGCGGACTACACCTTC. It translates to CASSSPLDADYTF.

V usage is TRBV4-1 and J usage is TRBJ2-7; 10 bases line up with TRBD2. V was clipped by 5 bases and J by 4 bases; unmatched bases: 5. This CDR3 comprises 14 residues. Germline lookup yields CDR1 MGHRA and CDR2 YSYEKL. Here the CDR3 reads CASSWTSGGYEQYF. DNA of the CDR3: TGCGCCAGCAGCTGGACTAGCGGTGGATACGAGCAGTACTTC.

The rearrangement joins TRBV4-1 to TRBJ1-4; unclear D gene. Germline V CDR1 and CDR2: MGHRA, YSYEKL. The CDR3 is 17 amino acids. V lost 0 bases and J lost 3, with 14 bases in between. The CDR3 loop reads CASSQDFIRQANEKLFF. The CDR3 bases are TGCGCCAGCAGCCAAGATTTTATTAGGCAGGCTAATGAAAAACTGTTTTTT.

Only one count was recorded for this clone. The J gene is TRBJ2-1, the V gene TRBV16; a weak D match, TRBD2 (5 bases). Germline V gene lookup returns CDR1 KGHSY and CDR2 FQNENV. The CDR3 consists of 12 residues. The ends were cut back, 0 bases at V and 13 bases at J, with 10 bases in the middle. The CDR3 DNA sequence: TGTGCCAGCAGCCAATCCCTAGCTCACCAGTTCTTC. Translating gives CASSQSLAHQFF.

This rearrangement joins TRBV2 to TRBJ2-7; TRBD1 matches at 7 bases. The CDR3 spans 14 residues. Germline CDR1 reads SNHLY; CDR2 reads FYNNEI. The ends lost 5 bases at V and 4 bases at J; junction bases unmatched: 8. The CDR3 DNA follows: TGTGCCAGCAGTCCACGACAGGGAATGTACGAGCAGTACTTC. Encoded protein: CASSPRQGMYEQYF. The variable domain in full, completed from reference TRBV2 and TRBJ2-7, reads EPEVTQTPSHQVTQMGQEVILRCVPISNHLYFYWYRQILGQKVEFLVSFYNNEISEKSEIFDDQFSVERPDGSNFTLKIRSTKLEDSAMYFCASSPRQGMYEQYFGPGTRLTVT.

The chain joins TRBV14 to TRBJ2-7; the D gene is possibly TRBD1 (5 bases). Germline lookup yields CDR1 SGHDN and CDR2 FVKESK. This CDR3 spans 8 amino acids. CDR3 in amino acids: CASRLRQV. For the CDR3, the DNA is TGTGCCAGCAGACTCAGACAGGTC.

The V and J genes are TRBV6-4 and TRBJ1-2; 10 nucleotides match TRBD1. In germline, CDR1 is MRHNA, CDR2 SNTAGT. Trimming cost V 10 bases and J 3 bases; bases outside gene matches: 5. This CDR3 spans 13 amino acids. CDR3 in amino acids: CAKGQGMHYGYTF. Written as DNA, the CDR3 is TGTGCCAAGGGACAGGGGATGCACTATGGCTACACCTTC.